This entry is about one T cell receptor beta chain. Its antigen is as yet unknown. Following 10 days of culture, CD4+ T cells were isolated. Nobody among the vaccine recipients had prior SARS-CoV-2 infection (nucleocapsid antibodies were negative). A half-volume exchange with IL-2 medium occurred on days 3 and 7. The table came from immunoSEQ multiplex PCR; TCRdb's copy has only in-frame clones and leaves some out. The sample contains around 25,000 clones, 73% of which appear only once. The record originates from a study of vaccination effects on CD4 cells after COVID-19. Overall study context: Vaccination of participants consisted of two doses of either the BNT162b2 or mRNA-1273 vaccine.

The germline gives CDR1 SGHTA, CDR2 FQGNSA. The V and J ends lost 7 bases and 6 bases, in that order; junction bases with no gene match: 12. The CDR3 covers 17 residues. The genes are TRBV7-2 and TRBJ2-1, with 13 bases lining up with TRBD2. The sequence came from a human donor who received a COVID-19 vaccine. Sequenced material: CD4+ T cells from PBMCs cultured without peptide, taken before COVID-19 vaccination. The CDR3: CASTPQAGLAGTNEQFF. CDR3 DNA sequence: TGTGCCAGCACCCCTCAGGCGGGACTAGCGGGGACCAATGAGCAGTTCTTC.